These 9 T cell receptor beta chains were all obtained from the same sample, sequenced in a study of vaccination effects on CD4 cells after COVID-19. No cognate antigen is known for these TCRs. Measured with immunoSEQ multiplex PCR; TCRdb has only the in-frame clones, and not every one. The sample shows more than 13,000 clones, roughly three quarters of them seen only once. Sequencing in the ViraFEST assay came after antigen-specific CD4+ T cells had been expanded with viral peptide pools, which were used to stimulate PBMC. Isolating CD4+ T cells followed more than 9 days of culture. SARS-CoV-2 infected the person between March and December 2020, as confirmed by PCR. As their vaccination, participants received two doses of either BNT162b2 or mRNA-1273. This specimen was CD4+ T cells from PBMCs cultured with HCoV-NL63 spike peptides, taken after COVID-19 vaccination. All receptors derive from a human donor who had a prior SARS-CoV-2 infection.

The chain is built from TRBV29-1 and TRBJ1-1, with 9 bases matching TRBD1. Per the germline V gene, CDR1 is SQVTM and CDR2 is ANQGSEA. V was pared by 4 bases and J by 5 bases, with 8 bases of the junction left unmatched. The length of the CDR3 is 14 residues. The CDR3, as DNA: TGCAGCGTTGTTGGGAGGACAGGGGTAACTGAAGCTTTCTTT. Residues: CSVVGRTGVTEAFF.

CDR3 nucleotides: TGCGCCAGCAGCTCAGAGACTAGCGCTACTGCCAAAAACATTCAGTACTTC. This sequence encodes CASSSETSATAKNIQYF. The chain joins TRBV5-1 to TRBJ2-4; 8 nucleotides match TRBD2. Germline CDR1 and CDR2: SGHRS and YFSETQ. CDR3 size: 17 residues. Trimming cost V 3 bases and J 1 base; bases outside gene matches: 9.

In DNA form, the CDR3 reads TGTGCCAGCAGCTTAGTAGGGACAGGGGGCGCTAGCTATGGCTACACCTTC. Protein product: CASSLVGTGGASYGYTF. The chain has TRBV7-8 and TRBJ1-2; 12 bases are a match to TRBD1. CDR3 length: 17 amino acids. The V gene's germline CDR1 is SGHVS and CDR2 FQNEAQ. Trimming took 1 base from V and 4 from J; bases not matched to a gene: 7.

A few counts support this clone. V usage is TRBV5-4 and J usage is TRBJ2-7, with 8 bases aligning to TRBD2. Germline CDR1 reads SGHNT; CDR2 reads YYREEE (reference sequence). This CDR3 comprises 14 residues. The V and J ends lost 10 bases and 0 bases, in that order; junction bases with no gene match: 9. This CDR3 is CAYTAGGRSYEQYF. The CDR3 DNA sequence: TGTGCCTACACCGCGGGGGGCCGCTCCTACGAGCAGTACTTC.

J is TRBJ2-7 and V is TRBV10-3, with a tentative D call TRBD2 (6 bases). Per the germline V gene, CDR1 is ENHRY and CDR2 is SYGVKD. The CDR3 consists of 14 residues. Trimming pared 5 bases from V and 0 bases from J, leaving 11 bases between. CDR3 sequence: CAISQTGDSYEQYF. The CDR3 coding sequence is TGTGCCATCAGTCAAACGGGAGACTCCTACGAGCAGTACTTC.

The rearrangement uses TRBV5-6 and TRBJ2-1; no reliable D call. Germline CDR1 and CDR2: SGHDT and YYEEEE. The CDR3 contains 15 residues. The V gene lost 1 base and the J gene lost 0 bases, with 8 bases spanning the gap. The CDR3 DNA sequence: TGTGCCAGCAGCTTGACAGTACGCTCCTACAATGAGCAGTTCTTC. Protein product: CASSLTVRSYNEQFF.

This clone was seen a single time. The V and J genes are TRBV10-3 and TRBJ2-1, with a weak D call TRBD2 (5 bases). The CDR3 is 14 residues long. Germline lookup yields CDR1 ENHRY and CDR2 SYGVKD. V lost 8 bases and J 6 bases, leaving 17 bases between the germline ends. CDR3 protein: CAIGSRLAVNEQFF. The CDR3 DNA is TGTGCCATCGGCTCCCGGCTAGCAGTCAATGAGCAGTTCTTC.

The chain has TRBV25-1 and TRBJ1-1; a possible D gene is TRBD1 (6 bases). Germline CDR1 and CDR2: MGHDK and SYGVNS. The CDR3 runs 14 residues. V lost 2 bases and J lost 5, with 12 bases in between. CDR3 in DNA: TGTGCCAGCAGTGAAGAGGGGGGTTTAACTGAAGCTTTCTTT. This codes for CASSEEGGLTEAFF.

The chain has TRBV7-3 and TRBJ2-1; 10 bases fit TRBD1. The CDR3 loop spans 15 amino acids. The trim removed 5 bases at V and 6 bases at J, leaving 7 bases unmatched. The germline V gene encodes CDR1 SGHTA and CDR2 FQGTGA. The CDR3 DNA reads TGTGCCAGCAGCCGAGACAGGGGGCCAGCCAATGAGCAGTTCTTC. Protein: CASSRDRGPANEQFF.